The clone carrying this TCR beta chain has only one observation. This sample stems from a study of shared clonotypes between healthy human individuals. TCRdb's copy holds only in-frame clones and misses some; the assay was immunoSEQ multiplex PCR. The sample consists of about 2.1 million clones, about 92% of them appearing once. Unmatched junction bases numbered 7, after V lost 0 bases and J lost 1 base. Per germline, CDR1 SGHDT and CDR2 YYEEEE. CDR3 size: 19 residues. Terminally differentiated effector memory CD45RA+ cells were excluded from the naive CD8 cells, which were CD45RO-negative and positively selected for CCR7.

This sequence was found in a young man in good health. Some clones in this sample may be carry-over from other donors' samples. The chain recombines TRBV5-6 with TRBJ2-1, with TRBD2 matching over 13 bases. Sequenced material: naive CD8+ T cells from PBMCs. DNA of the CDR3: TGTGCCAGCAGCTTGGCTGGATCGGGACTAGCGGGGTCCTACAATGAGCAGTTCTTC. Protein product: CASSLAGSGLAGSYNEQFF. The complete variable domain, with remaining parts taken from reference TRBV5-6 and TRBJ2-1, reads DAGVTQSPTHLIKTRGQQVTLRCSPKSGHDTVSWYQQALGQGPQFIFQYYEEEERQRGNFPDRFSGHQFPNYSSELNVNALLLGDSALYLCASSLAGSGLAGSYNEQFFGPGTRLTVL.